The 4 T cell receptor beta chains reported below all come from one sample, sequenced in a study of blood T cells in healthy people across ages. Primed by a sample-barcoded 5' primer and a J-beta primer mix, a second PCR proceeded for 7 to 11 cycles. From the 5' RACE reads, TCRdb called clonotypes with MiXCR, one entry per CDR3 protein. The table records around 940,000 distinct CDR3 sequences, 51% of them present only once. The sequenced sample was blood. The receptors derive from a woman aged 55-75 years in good health.

DNA of the CDR3: TGTGCCAGCAGCGTCAGGGGGCTGTGGGAGACCCAGTACTTC. It specifies CASSVRGLWETQYF. The rearrangement uses TRBV3-1 and TRBJ2-5; 8 nucleotides agree with TRBD1. The V gene end was trimmed by 5 bases and the J gene end by 5 bases; junction bases not matched to a gene: 7. The CDR3 spans 14 residues. Germline values: CDR1 LGHDT, CDR2 YNNKEL (reference sequence).

The J gene is TRBJ2-3, the V gene TRBV5-1, with 16 bases fitting TRBD2. Germline CDR1 reads SGHRS; CDR2 reads YFSETQ. The CDR3 extends over 17 amino acids. The ends lost 7 bases at V and 0 bases at J; junction bases unmatched: 5. CDR3 in DNA: TGCGCCAGCTCCGGGACTAGCGGGAGGGCAAGCACAGATACGCAGTATTTT. Translated: CASSGTSGRASTDTQYF.

This chain uses TRBV7-9 with TRBJ2-5, with D possibly TRBD2 on 6 matching bases. Germline V gene data show CDR1 as SEHNR and CDR2 as FQNEAQ (reference sequence). The CDR3 contains 17 residues. Trimming took off 2 bases at V and 5 bases at J, with 21 bases between the two ends. Written as DNA, the CDR3 is TGTGCCAGCAGCTTAAATTCAGTGGCAGGGAGGCACGAGACCCAGTACTTC. It translates to CASSLNSVAGRHETQYF.

This chain connects TRBV5-5 to TRBJ2-7; TRBD1 might be the D (6 bases). This CDR3 is built from 17 residues. Trimming stripped 4 bases from V and 0 bases from J, with 20 bases between. Germline CDR1 and CDR2: SGHKS and YYEKEE (reference sequence). The CDR3 coding sequence is TGTGCCAGCAGCCCTCATGGACAGTACCTTAGCTCCTACGAGCAGTACTTC. Protein product: CASSPHGQYLSSYEQYF.